This T cell receptor beta chain was identified during a study of blood T cell repertoires in COVID-19. Clones were sequenced by immunoSEQ multiplex PCR, and TCRdb holds only the in-frame ones, with some missing. The sample has fewer than 95,000 clones; 74% are singletons. A few counts support this clone. Trimming took 7 bases from V and 6 from J; bases not matched to a gene: 5. The germline V gene encodes CDR1 MNHNY and CDR2 SVGAGI (reference sequence). There are 13 residues in the CDR3. The sequence derives from a man between 65 and 85 years old with COVID-19, enrolled during active disease. Sequenced input: peripheral blood. The V call is TRBV6-6, the J call TRBJ1-5, with 8 bases fitting TRBD1. The CDR3 sequence: CASTLTGVQPQHF. CDR3 coding DNA: TGTGCCAGCACCTTGACAGGGGTTCAGCCCCAGCATTTT.